This TCR beta chain was captured by sequencing in a study of blood T cells in healthy people across ages. PCR was performed a second time for 7 to 11 cycles using a sample-barcoded 5' primer and a J-beta primer mix. Each CDR3 protein gets one entry after TCRdb re-called the 5' RACE reads with MiXCR. The sample shows some 800,000 distinct CDR3 sequences, approximately 25% of them seen only once. With respect to this clonotype: Its antigen is still unknown.

Trimming left V 7 bases short and J 1 base short, with 12 bases between. CDR3 size: 13 residues. Germline V gene lookup returns CDR1 SGHRS and CDR2 YFSETQ. Study-level findings and limits: Any changes in expanded clonotypes were possibly confounded, as donor CMV status remained unknown.

The same data also contributed to another study, on T cells of mothers and their children. Per that paper: For cDNA synthesis, the complete extracted RNA was used (roughly 1.5 ug per 15 ul). Thymic selection, a shaping force on TCR recombination output, acts similarly in related and unrelated pairs. Related mother-child pairs shared marginally more repertoire than unrelated pairs, though not significantly.

This rearrangement joins TRBV5-1 to TRBJ2-7, with D possibly matching TRBD1 (6 bases). The sequencing input was blood. This TCR was sampled from a boy aged 5-17 years in good health. The CDR3 nucleotides are TGCGCCAGCGGGGTGGGGGCATCCTACGAGCAGTACTTC. Protein product: CASGVGASYEQYF.